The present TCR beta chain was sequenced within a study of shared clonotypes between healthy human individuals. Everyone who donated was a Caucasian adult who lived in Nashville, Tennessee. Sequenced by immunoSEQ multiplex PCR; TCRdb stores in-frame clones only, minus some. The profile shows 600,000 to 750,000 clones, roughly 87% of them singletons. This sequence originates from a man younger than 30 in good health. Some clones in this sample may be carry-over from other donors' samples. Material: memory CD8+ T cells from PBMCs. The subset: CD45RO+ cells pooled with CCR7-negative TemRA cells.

The CDR3 DNA reads TGTGCCAGCAGTCGCAGGGAGGATAGCAATCAGCCCCAGCATTTT. Translating it yields CASSRREDSNQPQHF. The chain uses TRBV6-6 and TRBJ1-5, with D maybe TRBD1 (5 bases). The CDR3 sequence is 15 residues long. Germline V CDR1 and CDR2: MNHNY, SVGAGI (reference sequence). V lost 5 bases, J lost 0 bases, and 11 bases lay in between.